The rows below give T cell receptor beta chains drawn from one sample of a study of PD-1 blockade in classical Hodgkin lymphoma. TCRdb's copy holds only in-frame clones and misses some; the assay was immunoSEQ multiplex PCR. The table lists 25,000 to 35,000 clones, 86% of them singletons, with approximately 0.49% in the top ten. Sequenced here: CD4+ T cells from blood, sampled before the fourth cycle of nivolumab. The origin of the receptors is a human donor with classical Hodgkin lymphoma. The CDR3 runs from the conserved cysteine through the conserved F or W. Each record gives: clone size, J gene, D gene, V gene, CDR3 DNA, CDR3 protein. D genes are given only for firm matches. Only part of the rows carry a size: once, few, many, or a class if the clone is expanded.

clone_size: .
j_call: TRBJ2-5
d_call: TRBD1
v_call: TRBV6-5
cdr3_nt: TGTGCCAGCAGTTACGGCCCCTCGGGACAGGGGTGGGCCCAGTACTTC
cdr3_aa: CASSYGPSGQGWAQYF

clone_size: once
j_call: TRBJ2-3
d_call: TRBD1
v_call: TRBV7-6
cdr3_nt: TGTGCCAGCAGCTTTTCGGTTCCAGGGGGTGGAGATACGCAGTATTTT
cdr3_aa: CASSFSVPGGGDTQYF

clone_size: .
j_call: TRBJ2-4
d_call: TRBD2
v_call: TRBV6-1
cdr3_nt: TGTGCCAGCAGTGAACGGAGCGGGATAGCCAAAAACATTCAGTACTTC
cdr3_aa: CASSERSGIAKNIQYF

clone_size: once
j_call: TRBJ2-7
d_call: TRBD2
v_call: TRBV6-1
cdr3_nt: TGTGCCAGCAGTGAAAGGGGGACTAGCGGGAGCTACGAGCAGTACTTC
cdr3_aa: CASSERGTSGSYEQYF

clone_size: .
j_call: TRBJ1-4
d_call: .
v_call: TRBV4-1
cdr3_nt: TGCGCCAGCAGCCAAGTCGGAGGGCCTAATGAAAAACTGTTTTTT
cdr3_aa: CASSQVGGPNEKLFF

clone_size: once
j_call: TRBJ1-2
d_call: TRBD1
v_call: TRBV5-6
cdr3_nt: TGTGCCAGCAGCAGAGGACAGGCCAACTATGGCTACACCTTC
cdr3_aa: CASSRGQANYGYTF

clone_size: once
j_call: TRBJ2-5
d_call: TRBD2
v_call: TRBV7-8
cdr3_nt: TGTGCCAGCAGCCCGCGGGGGGGCGAAGGGTGGGAGACCCAGTACTTC
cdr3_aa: CASSPRGGEGWETQYF

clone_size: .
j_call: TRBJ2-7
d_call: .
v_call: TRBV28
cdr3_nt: TGTGCCAGCAGCCGTGGACAGAACTACGAGCAGTACTTC
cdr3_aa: CASSRGQNYEQYF

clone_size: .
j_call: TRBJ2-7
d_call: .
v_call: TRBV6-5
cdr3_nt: TGTGCCAGCAGTTACTCGAAAGCCTATTACTACGAGCAGTACTTC
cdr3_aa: CASSYSKAYYYEQYF

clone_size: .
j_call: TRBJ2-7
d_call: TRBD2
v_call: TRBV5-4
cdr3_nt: TGTGCCAGCAGCTTCGGGACTAGCGGGGCCGGTACCTACGAGCAGTACTTC
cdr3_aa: CASSFGTSGAGTYEQYF

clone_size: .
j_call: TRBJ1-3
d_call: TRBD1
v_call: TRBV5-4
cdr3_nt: TGTGCCAGCAGCCGAACAGGGGACGGAAACACCATATATTTT
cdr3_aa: CASSRTGDGNTIYF

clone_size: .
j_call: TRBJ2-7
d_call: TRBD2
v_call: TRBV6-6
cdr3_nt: TGTGCCAGCAGTTACTCTGCGGGAGGGCCCAGCGAGCAGTACTTC
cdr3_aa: CASSYSAGGPSEQYF

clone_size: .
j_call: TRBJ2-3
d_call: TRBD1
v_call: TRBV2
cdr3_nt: TGTGCCAGCAGCCAAGACAGGGGCACAGATACGCAGTATTTT
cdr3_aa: CASSQDRGTDTQYF

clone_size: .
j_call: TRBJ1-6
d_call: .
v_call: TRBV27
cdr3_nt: TGTGCCAGCAAGCCCCCAGGGGAAAATAATTCACCCCTCCACTTT
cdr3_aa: CASKPPGENNSPLHF

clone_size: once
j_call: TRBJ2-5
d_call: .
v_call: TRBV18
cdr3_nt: TGTGCCAGCTCACCCCAAGAGACCCAGTACTTC
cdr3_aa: CASSPQETQYF

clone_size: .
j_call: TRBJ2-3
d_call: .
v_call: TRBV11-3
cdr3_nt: TGTGCCAGCAGCTTAAAGGAGGGTACGCAGTATTTT
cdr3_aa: CASSLKEGTQYF

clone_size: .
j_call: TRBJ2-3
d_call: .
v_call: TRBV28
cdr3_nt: TGTGCCAGCAGTTGGGACACGGACGGCACAGATACGCAGTATTTT
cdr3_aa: CASSWDTDGTDTQYF

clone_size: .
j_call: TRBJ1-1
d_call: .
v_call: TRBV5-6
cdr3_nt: TGTGCCAGCATCCGCCGCCAGGGCGTGGGCACTGAAGCTTTCTTT
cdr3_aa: CASIRRQGVGTEAFF

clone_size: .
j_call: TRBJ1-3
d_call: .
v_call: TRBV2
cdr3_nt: TGTGCCAGCAGTGAAGGGGTCGGAAACACCATATATTTT
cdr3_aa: CASSEGVGNTIYF

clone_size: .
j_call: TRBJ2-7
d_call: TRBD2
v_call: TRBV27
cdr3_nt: TGTGCCAGCAACAGCAATGCCCCGGGACTAGCGGGAGGATACGAGCAGTACTTC
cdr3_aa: CASNSNAPGLAGGYEQYF

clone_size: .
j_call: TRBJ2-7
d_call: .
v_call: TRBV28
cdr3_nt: TGTGCCAGCAGTTTATTGGATAAAACAGGTTGGGAGCAGTACTTC
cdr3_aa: CASSLLDKTGWEQYF

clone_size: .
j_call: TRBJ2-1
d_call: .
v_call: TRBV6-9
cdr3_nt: TGTGCCAGCGGTAGGACTGAGCAGTTCTTC
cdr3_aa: CASGRTEQFF

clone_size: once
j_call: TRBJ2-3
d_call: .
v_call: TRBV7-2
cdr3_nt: TGTGCCAGCAGCCCCGGAGGGACAGTCAGAATCACAGATACGCAGTATTTT
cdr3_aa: CASSPGGTVRITDTQYF

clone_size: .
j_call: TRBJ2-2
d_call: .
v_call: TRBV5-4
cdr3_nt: TGTGCCAGCAGCTCGCGGCAACTCACCGGGGAGCTGTTTTTT
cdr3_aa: CASSSRQLTGELFF

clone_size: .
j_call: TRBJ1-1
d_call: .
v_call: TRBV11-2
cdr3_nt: TGTGCCAGCAGCCCCCCAGGGAACACTGAAGCTTTCTTT
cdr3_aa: CASSPPGNTEAFF

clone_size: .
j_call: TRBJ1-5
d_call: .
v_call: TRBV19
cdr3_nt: TGTGCCAGTAGGATGGCGAGGGGCACAGGAGGTCAGCCCCAGCATTTT
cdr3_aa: CASRMARGTGGQPQHF

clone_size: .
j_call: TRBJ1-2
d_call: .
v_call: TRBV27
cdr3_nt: TGTGCCAGCAGTTTACTCGGCAGCTATGGCTACACCTTC
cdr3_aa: CASSLLGSYGYTF

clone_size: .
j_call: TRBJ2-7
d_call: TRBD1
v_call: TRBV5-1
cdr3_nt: TGCGCCAGCAGCTTGTGGGGGACAGGACTCTCCTACGAGCAGTACTTC
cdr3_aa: CASSLWGTGLSYEQYF

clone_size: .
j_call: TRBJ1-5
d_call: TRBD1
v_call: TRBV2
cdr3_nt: TGTGCCAGCAGGGGGACAGGGGGCCGCAATCAGCCCCAGCATTTT
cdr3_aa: CASRGTGGRNQPQHF

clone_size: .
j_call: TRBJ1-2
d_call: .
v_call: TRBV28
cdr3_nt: TGTGCCAGCAGTTTTCTGGGGCTCTATGGCTACACCTTC
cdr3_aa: CASSFLGLYGYTF

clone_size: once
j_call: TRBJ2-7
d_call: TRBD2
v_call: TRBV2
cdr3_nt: TGTGCCAGCAGTGTTAGCGGGGGGGCCTACGAGCAGTACTTC
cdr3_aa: CASSVSGGAYEQYF

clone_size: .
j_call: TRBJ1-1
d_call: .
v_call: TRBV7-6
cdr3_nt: TGTGCCAGCAGCCCGCGGGCCGCAACGAACACTGAAGCTTTCTTT
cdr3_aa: CASSPRAATNTEAFF

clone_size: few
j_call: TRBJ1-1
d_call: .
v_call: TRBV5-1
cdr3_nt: TGCGCCAGCAGCCTCGGGACATTTAGTCCTGAAGCTTTCTTT
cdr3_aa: CASSLGTFSPEAFF

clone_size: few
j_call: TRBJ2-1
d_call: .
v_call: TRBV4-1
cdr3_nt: TGCGCCAGCAGCCCCCCCTCGGGGAATGAGCAGTTCTTC
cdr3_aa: CASSPPSGNEQFF

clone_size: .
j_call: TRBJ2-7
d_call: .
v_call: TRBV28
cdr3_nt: TGTGCCAGCAGTTTTTTTGCTTCCTACGAGCAGTACTTC
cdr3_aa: CASSFFASYEQYF

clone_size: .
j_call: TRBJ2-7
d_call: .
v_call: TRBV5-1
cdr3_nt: TGCGCCAGCAGCCCCGGACCGTCCTACGAGCAGTACTTC
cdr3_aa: CASSPGPSYEQYF

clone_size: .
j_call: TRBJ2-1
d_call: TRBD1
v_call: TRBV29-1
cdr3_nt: TGCAGCGTTGACAGCAGCCAAAGACAGGGTGAGTTCTTC
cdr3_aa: CSVDSSQRQGEFF

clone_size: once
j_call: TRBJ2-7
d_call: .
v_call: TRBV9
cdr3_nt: TGTGCCAGCAGCCCAAGAGGGGCCTACGAGCAGTACTTC
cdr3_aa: CASSPRGAYEQYF

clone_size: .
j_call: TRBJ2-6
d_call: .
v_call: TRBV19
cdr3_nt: TGTGCCAGTAGTATAGTAAGGGGACATCGTCATATCTCTCACTCTGGGGCCAACGTCCTGACTTTC
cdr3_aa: CASSIVRGHRHISHSGANVLTF

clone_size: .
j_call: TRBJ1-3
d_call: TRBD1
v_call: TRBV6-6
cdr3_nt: TGTGCCAGCAGTCATACAGGGGATCGAAACACCATATATTTT
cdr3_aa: CASSHTGDRNTIYF